The clone carrying this T cell receptor beta chain was counted only a few times. Its target is not known. This sample was taken from a study of T cell repertoires in cytomegalovirus infection. The wider study: An indication of both CMV infection and matching HLA type came from public TCR beta signatures. General study findings and limits: Cumulative frequency (of public TCR beta family members) identified carriers of CMV plus the relevant HLA. Across the ex vivo response, the dominant clonotypes were HLA-C-restricted CMV-specific TCR beta clonotypes.

J lost 3 bases, V lost 5 bases, and 7 bases had no gene match. This CDR3 spans 15 amino acids. Per germline, CDR1 SGHVS and CDR2 FNYEAQ. TCRdb redid the calling of the reads with MiXCR, one entry per CDR3 protein. The sample holds about 740,000 distinct CDR3 sequences, under 40% seen once. The chain carries TRBV7-6 and TRBJ1-5, with 7 bases lining up with TRBD1. The receptor's source is a human donor in good health (CMV status not recorded). Some clones in this sample may be carry-over from other donors' samples. The source material was PBMCs. The CDR3 DNA follows: TGTGCCAGCAGCAGTATGACAGGGATCAATCAGCCCCAGCATTTT. It translates to CASSSMTGINQPQHF.